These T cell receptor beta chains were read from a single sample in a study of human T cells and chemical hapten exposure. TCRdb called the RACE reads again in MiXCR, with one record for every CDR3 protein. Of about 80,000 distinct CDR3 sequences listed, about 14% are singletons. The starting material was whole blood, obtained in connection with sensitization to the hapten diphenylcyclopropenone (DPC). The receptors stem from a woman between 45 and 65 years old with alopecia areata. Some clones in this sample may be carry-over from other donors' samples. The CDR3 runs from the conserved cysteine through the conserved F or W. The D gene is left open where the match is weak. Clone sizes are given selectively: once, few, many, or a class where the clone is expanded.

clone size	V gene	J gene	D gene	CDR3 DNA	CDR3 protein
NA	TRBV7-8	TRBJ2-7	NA	TGTGCCAGCAGCAACCCAACGGGGGCCTACGAGCAGTACTTC	CASSNPTGAYEQYF
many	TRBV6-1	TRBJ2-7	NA	TGTGCCAGCAGTGAACCCCGCAGATCCTACGAGCAGTACTTC	CASSEPRRSYEQYF
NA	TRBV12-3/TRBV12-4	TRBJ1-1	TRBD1	TGTGCCAGCAGGGCCGGGACAGTGAACACTGAAGCTTTCTTT	CASRAGTVNTEAFF
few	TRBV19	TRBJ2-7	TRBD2	TGTGCCAGTAGTACCGGGAGGGCTAGCGGCCCAGACGAGCAGTACTTC	CASSTGRASGPDEQYF
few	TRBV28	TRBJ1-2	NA	TGTGCCAGTGGAGGGGACTCATACTATGGCTACACCTTC	CASGGDSYYGYTF
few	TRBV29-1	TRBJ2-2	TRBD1	TGCAGCGTTAGGACAGGGAACACCGGGGAGCTGTTTTTT	CSVRTGNTGELFF
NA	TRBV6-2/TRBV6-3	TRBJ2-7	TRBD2	TGTGCCAGCAGCCGAGGGAAGGGACTAGCGTTCGACGAGCAGTACTTC	CASSRGKGLAFDEQYF
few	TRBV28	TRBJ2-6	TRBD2	TGTGCCAGCACATTAGCGGGAGTTGGCAGGGGCTCTGGGGCCAACGTCCTGACTTTC	CASTLAGVGRGSGANVLTF
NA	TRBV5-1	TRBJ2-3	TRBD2	TGCGCCAGTAGCCGGGAGCGGGGAACAGATACGCAGTATTTT	CASSRERGTDTQYF
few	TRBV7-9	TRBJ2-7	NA	TGTGCCAGCAGCTTAGCGTTAAGACGGGTTGGAGAGCAGTACTTC	CASSLALRRVGEQYF
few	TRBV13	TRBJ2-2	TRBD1	TGTGCCAGCAGCCGGGACAGGACGAACACCGGGGAGCTGTTTTTT	CASSRDRTNTGELFF
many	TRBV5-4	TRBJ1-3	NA	TGTGCCAGCAGCTCGGACTACTCTGGAAACACCATATATTTT	CASSSDYSGNTIYF
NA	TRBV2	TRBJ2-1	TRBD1	TGTGCCAGCAGCGCCGGGACAGGGCCCTACAATGAGCAGTTCTTC	CASSAGTGPYNEQFF
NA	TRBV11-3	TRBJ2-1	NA	TGTGCCAGCAGCTTAGGGCTAGCGGAGCAGTTCTTC	CASSLGLAEQFF
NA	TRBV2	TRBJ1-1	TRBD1	TGTGCCAGCTCCCGACAGGGGCGATGGAACACTGAAGCTTTCTTT	CASSRQGRWNTEAFF
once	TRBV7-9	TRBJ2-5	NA	TGTGCCGGGGGGCGGCAGAAAGAGACCCAGTACTTC	CAGGRQKETQYF
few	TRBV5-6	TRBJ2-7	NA	TGTGCCAGCAGCTCCCGGGGTTTCTACGAGCAGTACTTC	CASSSRGFYEQYF
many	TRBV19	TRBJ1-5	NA	TGTGCCAGTAGTCTACAGAGCAATCAGCCCCAGCATTTT	CASSLQSNQPQHF
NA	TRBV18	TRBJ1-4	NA	TGTGCCAGCTCACCAGGGCGGAATGAAAAACTGTTTTTT	CASSPGRNEKLFF
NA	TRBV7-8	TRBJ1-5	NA	TGTGCCAGCAGCCGAGAATCAGGGTTTGGCAATCAGCCCCAGCATTTT	CASSRESGFGNQPQHF
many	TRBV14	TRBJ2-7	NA	TGTGCCAGCAGCCAGCACAGGGTGAGGACCTACGAGCAGTACTTC	CASSQHRVRTYEQYF
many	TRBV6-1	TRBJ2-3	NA	TGTGCCAGCAGTGAAGCGCGAGGAGGGGGGGGAGATACGCAGTATTTT	CASSEARGGGGDTQYF
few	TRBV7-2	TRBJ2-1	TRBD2	TGTGCCAGCAGCCTTAGCGGGGGAAGCTACAATGAGCAGTTCTTC	CASSLSGGSYNEQFF
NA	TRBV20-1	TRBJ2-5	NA	TGCAGTGCTAAATGGGTCTGGGGTCAAGAGACCCAGTACTTC	CSAKWVWGQETQYF
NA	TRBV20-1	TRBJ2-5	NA	TGCAGTGCTATTAACACCGGGACTGCGAGTCCAGGGGCCCAGTACTTC	CSAINTGTASPGAQYF
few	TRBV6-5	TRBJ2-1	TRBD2	TGTGCCAGCCAAAGGGAGGGAGGCTACAATGAGCAGTTCTTC	CASQREGGYNEQFF
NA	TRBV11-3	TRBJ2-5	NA	TGTGCCAGCAGCTTAGATGCCCGAGAGACCCAGTACTTC	CASSLDARETQYF
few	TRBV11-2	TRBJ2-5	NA	TGTGCCAGCAGCTTAGAAGCAGAGGGCTTAGAGACCCAGTACTTC	CASSLEAEGLETQYF
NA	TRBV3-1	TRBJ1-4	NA	TGTGCCAGCAGCCCGGCCGGGGCTGCAACTAATGAAAAACTGTTTTTT	CASSPAGAATNEKLFF
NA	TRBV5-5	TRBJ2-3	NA	TGTGCCAGCAGCTTGCTGGCGGTGGCAATCACAGATACGCAGTATTTT	CASSLLAVAITDTQYF
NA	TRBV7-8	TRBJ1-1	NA	TGTGCCAGCAGCTTAGGACGGACGGTGAACACTGAAGCTTTCTTT	CASSLGRTVNTEAFF
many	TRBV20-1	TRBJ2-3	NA	TGCAGTGCGCAAATCCCCCTGAGCACAGATACGCAGTATTTT	CSAQIPLSTDTQYF
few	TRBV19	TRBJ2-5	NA	TGTGCCAGTAGTCTGAGACCGCAAGAGACCCAGTACTTC	CASSLRPQETQYF
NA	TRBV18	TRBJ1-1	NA	TGTGCCAGCTCACCGGGGGTAATTGAAGCTTTCTTT	CASSPGVIEAFF
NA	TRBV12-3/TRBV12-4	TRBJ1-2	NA	TGTGCCAGCAGTTTAGGAGCAGCAGCTAACTATGGCTACACCTTC	CASSLGAAANYGYTF
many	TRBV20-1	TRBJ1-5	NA	TGCAGTGCTAGAGAAGGGTCCAGGGAAAATCAGCCCCAGCATTTT	CSAREGSRENQPQHF
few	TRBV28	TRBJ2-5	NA	TGTGCCAGCAGTTTACAGAACCAAGAGACCCAGTACTTC	CASSLQNQETQYF
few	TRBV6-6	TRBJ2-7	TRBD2	TGTGCCAGCAGTCAGACTAGCTCGGGAGTCTACTACGAGCAGTACTTC	CASSQTSSGVYYEQYF
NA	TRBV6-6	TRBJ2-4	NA	TGTGCCAGCAGCACAGGCCTCAAGGGCATTCAGTACTTC	CASSTGLKGIQYF
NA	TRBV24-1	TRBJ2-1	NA	TGTGCCACCAGTGATGTACTGAAAAATGAGCAGTTCTTC	CATSDVLKNEQFF
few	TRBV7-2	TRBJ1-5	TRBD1	TGTGCCAGCAGCTCAGGACCAGGGGGAGGTCAGCCCCAGCATTTT	CASSSGPGGGQPQHF
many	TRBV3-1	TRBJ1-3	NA	TGTGCCAGCAGTGGAAACACCATATATTTT	CASSGNTIYF
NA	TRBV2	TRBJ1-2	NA	TGTGCCAGCAGTGACAGGCATCCTAACTATGGCTACACCTTC	CASSDRHPNYGYTF
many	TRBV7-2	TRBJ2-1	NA	TGTGCCAGCAGCCTGGAGAGGGGGGATGAGCAGTTCTTC	CASSLERGDEQFF
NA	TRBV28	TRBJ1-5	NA	TGTGCCAGCAGTTCCCCAGGGGATTATCAGCCCCAGCATTTT	CASSSPGDYQPQHF
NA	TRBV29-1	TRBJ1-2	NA	TGCAGCGTCGACGCCGACGGATCTAACTATGGCTACACCTTC	CSVDADGSNYGYTF
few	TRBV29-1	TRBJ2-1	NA	TGCAGCGTTGTAACGGGTGCCCCCTACAATGAGCAGTTCTTC	CSVVTGAPYNEQFF
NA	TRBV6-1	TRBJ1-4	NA	TGTGCCAGCAGAGCCTCGCTGGGGAGGGCTAATGAAAAACTGTTTTTT	CASRASLGRANEKLFF
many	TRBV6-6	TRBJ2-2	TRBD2	TGTGCCAGCAGTTACGGGACTATCATCACCGGGGAGCTGTTTTTT	CASSYGTIITGELFF
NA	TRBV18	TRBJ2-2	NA	TGTGCCAGCTCAACAACCGGGGCCACCGGGGAGCTGTTTTTT	CASSTTGATGELFF
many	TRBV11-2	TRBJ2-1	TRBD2	TGTGCCAGCAGCTTAGACCCCGCGGGAGGGCCTAATAATGAGCAGTTCTTC	CASSLDPAGGPNNEQFF
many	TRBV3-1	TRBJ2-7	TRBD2	TGTGCCAGCAGCTTAACTAGCGGGAGGACCTACGAGCAGTACTTC	CASSLTSGRTYEQYF
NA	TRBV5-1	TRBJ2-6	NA	TGCGCCAGCACTTCAGGGGTTAGCTCTGGGGCCAACGTCCTGACTTTC	CASTSGVSSGANVLTF
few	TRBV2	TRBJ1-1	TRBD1	TGTGCCAGCATTCCGGACAGGGTCACTGAAGCTTTCTTT	CASIPDRVTEAFF
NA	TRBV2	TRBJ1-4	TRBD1	TGTGCCAGCAGAAGGGACAGGGGAGCCGAAAAACTGTTTTTT	CASRRDRGAEKLFF
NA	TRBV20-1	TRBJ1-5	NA	TGCAGTGCTAGACGCAGGTCGAGCAATCAGCCCCAGCATTTT	CSARRRSSNQPQHF
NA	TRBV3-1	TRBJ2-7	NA	TGTGCCAGCAGCCAAGTGCAACTGGAGCAGTACTTC	CASSQVQLEQYF
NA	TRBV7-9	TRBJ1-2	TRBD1	TGTGCCAGCAGCTTATTTGATCGGACAGGGAACTATGGCTACACCTTC	CASSLFDRTGNYGYTF
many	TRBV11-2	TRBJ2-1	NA	TGTGCCAGCAGCCACCGGAACAGGGACGATGAGCAGTTCTTC	CASSHRNRDDEQFF
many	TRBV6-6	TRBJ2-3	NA	TGTGCCAGCAGTTACGGGTCCTGGTCCGTCAGGAGCACAGATACGCAGTATTTT	CASSYGSWSVRSTDTQYF